Presented here are 6 T cell receptor beta chains from one specimen sequenced in a study of cytomegalovirus exposure and HLA in healthy donors. Researchers ran the PCR with 60 Vbeta and 13 Jbeta primers. TCRdb's copy holds only in-frame clones and misses some; the assay was immunoSEQ multiplex PCR. The repertoire has 90,000 to 110,000 clones, under 85% of them found once; the top ten carry 6.5% to 8.5%. Sequencing was done on a sample of PBMCs. Receptor source: a woman in her fifties or sixties in good health and CMV-seropositive.

The chain has TRBV7-9 and TRBJ2-3; D is perhaps TRBD2 (5 bases). Looked up from germline, CDR1 is SEHNR and CDR2 is FQNEAQ (reference sequence). The length of the CDR3 is 13 residues. The V end lost 5 bases, the J end lost 4 bases, and 10 bases lay between the germline ends. The CDR3 coding sequence is TGTGCCAGCAGCAGTAGAGGGTCAGATACGCAGTATTTT. This translates into CASSSRGSDTQYF.

This clone was detected only once. The chain carries TRBV4-3 and TRBJ1-2; TRBD1 matches 8 bases. The CDR3 sequence is 16 residues long. The germline V gene has CDR1 LGHNA and CDR2 YSLEER. V shed 0 bases and J 8 bases; nucleotides not matched to a gene: 11. The CDR3 nucleotides read TGCGCCAGCAGCCAAGATACGGGAACAGGGGGAAAAGGCTACACCTTC. Translating it yields CASSQDTGTGGKGYTF.

V usage is TRBV14 and J usage is TRBJ2-6; D is uncertain. CDR3 length: 16 amino acids. Germline V lookup: CDR1 SGHDN, CDR2 FVKESK. V dropped 0 bases and J dropped 4 bases, with 10 bases sitting between them. The CDR3 reads CASSQEHAAGANVLTF. Written as DNA, the CDR3 is TGTGCCAGCAGCCAAGAACACGCGGCAGGGGCCAACGTCCTGACTTTC.

In its sample, this clone was seen a few times. This chain connects TRBV2 to TRBJ2-5; possibly TRBD1 for D (6 bases). The CDR3 length is 13 residues. Trimming left V 4 bases short and J 5 bases short, with 11 bases between. Germline V CDR1 and CDR2: SNHLY, FYNNEI. CDR3: CASSVSQGETQYF. The DNA of the CDR3 is TGTGCCAGCAGTGTTAGCCAGGGGGAGACCCAGTACTTC.

The chain employs TRBV14 and TRBJ2-7; 14 bases fit TRBD2. Trimming at V came to 4 bases and at J to 6 bases, leaving 2 bases not matched to a gene. In germline, CDR1 is SGHDN, CDR2 FVKESK. The CDR3 is 14 amino acids. For the CDR3, the DNA is TGTGCCAGCAGCCCGGGACTAGCGGGAGTCGAGCAGTACTTC. This gives the protein CASSPGLAGVEQYF.

The sample holds a few counts of this clone. The sample has other DNA sequences that encode this CDR3 too. V usage is TRBV19 and J usage is TRBJ1-1; 8 bases agree with TRBD1. V lost 5 bases to trimming and J lost 0 bases; unmatched junction nucleotides: 8. In germline, CDR1 is LNHDA, CDR2 SQIVND (reference sequence). This CDR3 has 16 amino acids. Here the CDR3 DNA reads TGTGCCAGTAGTGTAGGACAGGGCTTTATGAACACTGAAGCTTTCTTT. Translated: CASSVGQGFMNTEAFF.